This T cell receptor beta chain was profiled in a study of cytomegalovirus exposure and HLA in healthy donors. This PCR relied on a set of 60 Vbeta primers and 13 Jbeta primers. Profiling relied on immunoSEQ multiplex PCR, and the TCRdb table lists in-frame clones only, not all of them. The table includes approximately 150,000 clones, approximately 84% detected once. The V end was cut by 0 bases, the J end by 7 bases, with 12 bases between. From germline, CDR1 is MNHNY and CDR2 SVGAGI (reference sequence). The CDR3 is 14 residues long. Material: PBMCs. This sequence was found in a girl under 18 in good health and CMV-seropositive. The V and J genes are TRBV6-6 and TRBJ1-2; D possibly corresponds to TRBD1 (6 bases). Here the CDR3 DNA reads TGTGCCAGCAGTTACTCGACCCAGGGGAGTGGCTACACCTTC. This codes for CASSYSTQGSGYTF.